This entry lists 25 T cell receptor beta chains sequenced from one sample in a study of preoperative IRX-2 immunotherapy in early breast cancer. Treatment specified: preoperative locoregional IRX-2 cytokine immunotherapy. Produced via immunoSEQ multiplex PCR; TCRdb's table is partial and in-frame only. Of fewer than 35,000 clones in the sample, roughly 86% were seen once. The source was tumor tissue, collected after IRX-2 immunotherapy. The receptor set was obtained from a human donor with breast cancer.

The chain joins TRBV6-8 to TRBJ2-7; TRBD1 aligns across 7 bases. The CDR3 consists of 13 residues. CDR1 is MNHGY, CDR2 SAAAGT, per germline. V was pared by 5 bases and J by 7 bases, with 8 bases of the junction left unmatched. CDR3 nucleotide sequence: TGTGCCAGCAGTGGGGGACAGTTACAAGAGCAGTACTTC. This codes for CASSGGQLQEQYF.

The J gene is TRBJ1-1, the V gene TRBV19; the D gene is possibly TRBD1 (5 bases). V was trimmed by 5 bases and J by 8 bases, leaving 12 bases between them. This CDR3 is 12 amino acids long. Per the germline V gene, CDR1 is LNHDA and CDR2 is SQIVND (reference sequence). The chain's CDR3 is CASSRQGSEAFF. The CDR3, as DNA: TGTGCCAGTAGTCGCCAGGGTTCGGAAGCTTTCTTT. Combining the CDR3 with reference TRBV19 and TRBJ1-1 gives the whole variable domain DGGITQSPKYLFRKEGQNVTLSCEQNLNHDAMYWYRQDPGQGLRLIYYSQIVNDFQKGDIAEGYSVSREKKESFPLTVTSAQKNPTAFYLCASSRQGSEAFFGQGTRLTVV.

The gene calls are TRBV29-1 and TRBJ1-1; D possibly corresponds to TRBD1 (6 bases). Between the trimmed V and J ends, which lost 5 bases and 0 bases, there was a span of 10 bases. The CDR3 runs to 13 residues. Looked up from germline, CDR1 is SQVTM and CDR2 is ANQGSEA. CDR3 amino acids: CSVRQELNTEAFF. The CDR3 region has the DNA TGCAGCGTTCGACAGGAATTGAACACTGAAGCTTTCTTT.

This clone has more than one count but fewer than ten. This chain connects TRBV7-7 to TRBJ2-4; TRBD2 matches at 11 bases. The V and J ends lost 1 base and 13 bases, in that order; junction bases with no gene match: 6. The germline gives CDR1 SSHAT, CDR2 FNYEAQ (reference sequence). This CDR3 has 14 residues. This chain's CDR3 is CASSLDDSGRGQYF. CDR3 nucleotides: TGTGCCAGCAGCTTAGATGATAGCGGGAGGGGACAGTACTTC.

The DNA for the CDR3 is TGCGCCAGCAGCCAAGAAAGAGGGGTGGGGTATAGGAGCTCTGGCTACACCTTC. Translated, it gives CASSQERGVGYRSSGYTF. The gene calls are TRBV23-1 and TRBJ1-2, with D possibly matching TRBD1 (5 bases). TRBV23-1 is known as an ORF, though its function is uncertain. The CDR3 contains 18 residues. Trimming left V 6 bases short and J 7 bases short, with 30 bases between.

DNA for the CDR3: TGTGCCAGCAGCCAGAGGGAAGGTGGATCCTACGAGCAGTACTTC. Translating gives CASSQREGGSYEQYF. The J gene is TRBJ2-7, the V gene TRBV7-7, with TRBD2 as a possible D gene (5 bases). V lost 5 bases and J 1 base, leaving 15 bases between the germline ends. The germline V gene encodes CDR1 SSHAT and CDR2 FNYEAQ (reference sequence). The CDR3 extends over 15 amino acids.

Comment on this clone: At one end the junction does not follow the germline gene, possibly because of a read error. This chain uses TRBV6-8 with TRBJ2-5; 9 positions match TRBD1. The germline V gene has CDR1 MNHGY and CDR2 SAAAGT. The CDR3 contains 13 residues. CDR3 DNA sequence: TGTGCCATCAGTGCCCCGGGACAGGGACCCCAGTACTTC. Translating it yields CAISAPGQGPQYF.

The V gene is TRBV7-1, the J gene TRBJ2-3; 8 bases agree with TRBD2. TRBV7-1 is flagged as an ORF with uncertain function. This CDR3 contains 14 residues. The J segment lost 5 bases and the V segment lost 6 bases, leaving 7 bases of the junction unmatched. CDR3 amino acids: CASRPQAGVDTQYF. As DNA, the CDR3 is TGTGCCAGCAGACCCCAAGCGGGGGTAGATACGCAGTATTTT.

V is TRBV14 and J is TRBJ1-4, with D perhaps matching TRBD1 (5 bases). V shed 2 bases and J shed 8 bases, with 9 bases lying between them. CDR3 length: 13 amino acids. Looked up from germline, CDR1 is SGHDN and CDR2 is FVKESK. The chain's CDR3 is CASSQRKGEKLFF. DNA for the CDR3: TGTGCCAGCAGCCAACGGAAGGGGGAAAAACTGTTTTTT. The whole variable domain, remainder taken from reference TRBV14 and TRBJ1-4, is EAGVTQFPSHSVIEKGQTVTLRCDPISGHDNLYWYRRVMGKEIKFLLHFVKESKQDESGMPNNRFLAERTGGTYSTLKVQPAELEDSGVYFCASSQRKGEKLFFGSGTQLSVL.

This chain links TRBV30 with TRBJ1-3, with 9 nucleotides matching TRBD1. V shed 3 bases and J 3 bases; nucleotides not matched to a gene: 3. Germline loops: CDR1 GTSNPN, CDR2 SVGIG (reference sequence). The CDR3 is made up of 14 amino acids. For the CDR3, the DNA is TGTGCCTGGAGGGGGACAGGGAATGGAAACACCATATATTTT. Its protein is CAWRGTGNGNTIYF.

The chain combines TRBV6-8 with TRBJ1-6, with 8 bases fitting TRBD1. Losses at the gene ends were 9 bases for V and 10 bases for J; bases not matched to a gene: 8. The CDR3 has 13 residues. Germline V gives CDR1 MNHGY, CDR2 SAAAGT. The CDR3 here is CASRDRGDSPLHF. The CDR3 DNA follows: TGTGCCAGTAGAGACAGGGGTGACTCACCCCTCCACTTT.

CDR3: CASSFSGRDTEAFF. The CDR3 DNA reads TGTGCCAGCAGCTTTTCAGGGCGGGACACTGAAGCTTTCTTT. The chain carries TRBV11-3 and TRBJ1-1, with D possibly TRBD1 on 5 matching bases. Germline V gene sequence: CDR1 SGHNT, CDR2 YENEEA. V was clipped by 3 bases and J by 3 bases, with 11 bases between them. The CDR3 loop spans 14 amino acids.

The J gene is TRBJ1-1, the V gene TRBV7-1, with TRBD1 matching 7 bases. TRBV7-1 is sorted into the ORF group, with uncertain function. The ends lost 4 bases at V and 2 bases at J; junction bases unmatched: 10. The length of the CDR3 is 16 residues. CDR3 sequence: CASSFYGGQFNTEAFF. The CDR3, as DNA: TGTGCCAGCAGCTTTTACGGGGGACAGTTTAACACTGAAGCTTTCTTT.

This chain connects TRBV6-8 to TRBJ1-1; no clear D. CDR3 size: 13 residues. Per the germline V gene, CDR1 is MNHGY and CDR2 is SAAAGT. Between the trimmed V and J ends, which lost 2 bases and 4 bases, there was a span of 8 bases. DNA for the CDR3: TGTGCCAGCAGTTACGGCGGGCCCACTGAAGCTTTCTTT. This codes for CASSYGGPTEAFF.

This chain uses TRBV29-1 with TRBJ1-1, with 7 bases aligning to TRBD1. The trim removed 0 bases at V and 0 bases at J, leaving 10 bases unmatched. Germline V gene lookup returns CDR1 SQVTM and CDR2 ANQGSEA. The CDR3 is made up of 17 amino acids. The CDR3 region has the DNA TGCAGCGTTGAAGATGGGACGGCCCAGGGGGTGAACACTGAAGCTTTCTTT. It codes for CSVEDGTAQGVNTEAFF.

This clone appeared a single time. The J gene is TRBJ1-2, the V gene TRBV18, with 7 bases aligning to TRBD1. Looked up from germline, CDR1 is KGHSH and CDR2 is LQKENI. The CDR3 has 14 amino acids. The V gene end was trimmed by 3 bases and the J gene end by 3 bases; junction bases not matched to a gene: 4. This CDR3 reads CASSPGGGDYGYTF. CDR3 DNA: TGTGCCAGCTCACCTGGAGGGGGCGACTATGGCTACACCTTC.

The chain employs TRBV6-8 and TRBJ1-2, with 8 bases fitting TRBD1. Losses at the gene ends were 5 bases for V and 1 base for J; bases not matched to a gene: 3. Germline CDR1 reads MNHGY; CDR2 reads SAAAGT. The CDR3 spans 14 residues. The CDR3 coding sequence is TGTGCCAGCAGTCGGACAGGGTTTAACTATGGCTACACCTTC. Amino acid sequence: CASSRTGFNYGYTF.

This clone has a single count. V usage is TRBV6-8 and J usage is TRBJ1-1; 8 bases fit TRBD1. V was clipped by 6 bases and J by 6 bases; unmatched bases: 6. This CDR3 comprises 13 residues. Germline V gene sequence: CDR1 MNHGY, CDR2 SAAAGT. The CDR3 here is CASRETGVAEAFF. The DNA of the CDR3 is TGTGCCAGCAGAGAGACAGGGGTGGCTGAAGCTTTCTTT.

This sequence joins TRBV6-8 and TRBJ2-5; TRBD2 aligns across 12 bases. Looked up from germline, CDR1 is MNHGY and CDR2 is SAAAGT. Germline trimming cut 6 bases from V and 5 bases from J; bases unmatched to any gene: 13. This CDR3 spans 17 amino acids. CDR3 sequence (DNA): TGTGCCAGCAGATACAAGGGGCTAGCGGGAGGGAGGGAGACCCAGTACTTC. It specifies CASRYKGLAGGRETQYF.

The CDR3 is CASSSGRFNQPQHF. CDR3 nucleotide sequence: TGTGCCAGCAGCTCCGGACGGTTCAATCAGCCCCAGCATTTT. The chain links TRBV7-1 to TRBJ1-5; D gene ambiguous. TRBV7-1 is reported as an ORF; its role is uncertain. Trimming took 3 bases from V and 3 from J, leaving 9 bases between them. This CDR3 spans 14 amino acids.

The rearrangement links TRBV11-3 to TRBJ2-7; TRBD1 is a possible D gene (6 bases). This CDR3 comprises 17 residues. V was shortened by 3 bases and J by 1 base, with 19 bases between the two germline ends. Looked up from germline, CDR1 is SGHNT and CDR2 is YENEEA. The CDR3 coding sequence is TGTGCCAGCAGCTTCGGTGGCTTTGGCAGGGGATCCTACGAGCAGTACTTC. This sequence encodes CASSFGGFGRGSYEQYF.

This clone has only one observation. The chain carries TRBV5-1 and TRBJ1-1; no clear D gene. The CDR3 has 14 residues. V dropped 3 bases and J dropped 1 base, with 10 bases sitting between them. Germline V gives CDR1 SGHRS, CDR2 YFSETQ. The CDR3 DNA reads TGCGCCAGCAGCTACAGTGTGACGAACACTGAAGCTTTCTTT. It is translated as CASSYSVTNTEAFF.

CDR3 in DNA: TGTGCCAGCAGCTCGACAGGGTCGGGAAACACCATATATTTT. The encoded protein is CASSSTGSGNTIYF. This chain links TRBV11-3 with TRBJ1-3; 7 nucleotides align to TRBD1. V lost 4 bases, J lost 4 bases, and 4 bases stayed unmatched. This CDR3 is built from 14 residues. Per the germline V gene, CDR1 is SGHNT and CDR2 is YENEEA.

V usage is TRBV18 and J usage is TRBJ1-4; TRBD1 aligns across 7 bases. The CDR3 runs 14 residues. Per germline, CDR1 KGHSH and CDR2 LQKENI. J was trimmed by 6 bases and V by 2 bases; bases with no gene match: 3. The DNA for the CDR3 is TGTGCCAGCTCACCAAGGCAGGGGGATGAAAAACTGTTTTTT. This codes for CASSPRQGDEKLFF.

This clone turned up a few times. The chain joins TRBV11-3 to TRBJ2-5; maybe TRBD2 (5 bases). V lost 3 bases to trimming and J lost 5 bases, with 22 bases between them. CDR3 length: 17 residues. The germline gives CDR1 SGHNT, CDR2 YENEEA. CDR3 sequence (DNA): TGTGCCAGCAGCTTCTCCCCATCCGCCCCACCGGGGGAGACCCAGTACTTC. As protein: CASSFSPSAPPGETQYF.